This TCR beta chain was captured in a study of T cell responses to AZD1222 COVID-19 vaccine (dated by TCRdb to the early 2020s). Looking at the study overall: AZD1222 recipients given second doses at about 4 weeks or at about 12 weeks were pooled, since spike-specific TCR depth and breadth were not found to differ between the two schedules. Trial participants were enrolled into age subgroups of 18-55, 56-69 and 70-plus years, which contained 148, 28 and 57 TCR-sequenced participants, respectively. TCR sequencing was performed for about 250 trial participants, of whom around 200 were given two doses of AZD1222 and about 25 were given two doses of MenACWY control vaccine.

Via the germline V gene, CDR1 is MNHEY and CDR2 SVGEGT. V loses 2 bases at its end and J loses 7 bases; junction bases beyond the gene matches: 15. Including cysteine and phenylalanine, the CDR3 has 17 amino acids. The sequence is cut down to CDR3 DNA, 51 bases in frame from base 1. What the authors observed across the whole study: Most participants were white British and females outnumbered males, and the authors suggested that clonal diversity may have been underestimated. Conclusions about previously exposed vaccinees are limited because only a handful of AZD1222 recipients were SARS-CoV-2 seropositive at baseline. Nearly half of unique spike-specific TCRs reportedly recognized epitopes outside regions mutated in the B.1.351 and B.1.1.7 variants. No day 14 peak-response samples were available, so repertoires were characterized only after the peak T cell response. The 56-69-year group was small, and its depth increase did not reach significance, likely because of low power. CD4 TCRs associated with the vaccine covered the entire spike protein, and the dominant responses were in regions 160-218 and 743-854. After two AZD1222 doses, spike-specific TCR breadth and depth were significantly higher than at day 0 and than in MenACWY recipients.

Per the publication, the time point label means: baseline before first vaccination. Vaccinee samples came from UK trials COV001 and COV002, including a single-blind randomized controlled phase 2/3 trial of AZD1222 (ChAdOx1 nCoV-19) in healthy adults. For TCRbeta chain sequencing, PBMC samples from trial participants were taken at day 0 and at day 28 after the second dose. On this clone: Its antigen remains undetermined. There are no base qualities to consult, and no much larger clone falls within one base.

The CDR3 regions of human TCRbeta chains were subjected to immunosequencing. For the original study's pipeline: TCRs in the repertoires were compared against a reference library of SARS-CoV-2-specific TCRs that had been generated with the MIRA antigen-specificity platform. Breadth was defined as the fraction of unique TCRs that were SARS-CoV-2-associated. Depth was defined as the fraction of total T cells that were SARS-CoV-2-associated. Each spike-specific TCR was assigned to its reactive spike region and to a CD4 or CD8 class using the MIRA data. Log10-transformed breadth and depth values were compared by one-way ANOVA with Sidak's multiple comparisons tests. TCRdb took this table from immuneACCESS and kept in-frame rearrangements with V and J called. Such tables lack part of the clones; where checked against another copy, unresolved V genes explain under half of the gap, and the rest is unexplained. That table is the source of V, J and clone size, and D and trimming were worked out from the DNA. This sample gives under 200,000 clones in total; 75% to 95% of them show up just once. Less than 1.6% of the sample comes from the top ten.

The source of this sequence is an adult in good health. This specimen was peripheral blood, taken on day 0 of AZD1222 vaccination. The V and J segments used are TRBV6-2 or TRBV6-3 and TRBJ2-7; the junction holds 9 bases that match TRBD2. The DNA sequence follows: TGTGCCAGCAGTTACCGCCGGAGGATAGCGGGGGATCGAGAGCAGTACTTC. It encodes CASSYRRRIAGDREQYF.